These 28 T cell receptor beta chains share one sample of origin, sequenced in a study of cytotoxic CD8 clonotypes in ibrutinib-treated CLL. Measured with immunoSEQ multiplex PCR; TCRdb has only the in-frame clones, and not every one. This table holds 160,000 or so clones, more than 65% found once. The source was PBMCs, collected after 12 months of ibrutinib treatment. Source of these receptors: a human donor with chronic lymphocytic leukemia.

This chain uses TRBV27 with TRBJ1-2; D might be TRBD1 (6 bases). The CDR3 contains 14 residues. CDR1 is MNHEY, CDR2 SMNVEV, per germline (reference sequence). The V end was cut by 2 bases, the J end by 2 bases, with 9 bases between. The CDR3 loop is CASSLGTGNYGYTF. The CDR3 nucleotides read TGTGCCAGCAGTTTAGGAACAGGGAACTATGGCTACACCTTC.

In DNA form, the CDR3 reads TGTGCCAGCAGCCCCCGGGACAGGGGTTCTGAAGCTTTCTTT. The encoded protein is CASSPRDRGSEAFF. The chain couples TRBV7-2 to TRBJ1-1; 10 bases map to TRBD1. The germline V gene has CDR1 SGHTA and CDR2 FQGNSA. This CDR3 is built from 14 residues. V was clipped by 5 bases and J by 6 bases; unmatched bases: 6.

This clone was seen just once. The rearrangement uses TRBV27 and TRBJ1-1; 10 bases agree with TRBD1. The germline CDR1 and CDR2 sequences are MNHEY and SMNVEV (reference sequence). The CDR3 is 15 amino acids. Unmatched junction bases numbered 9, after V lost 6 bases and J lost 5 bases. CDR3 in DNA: TGTGCCAGCAGACGGGGACAGGGGTTGAGAACTGAAGCTTTCTTT. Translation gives CASRRGQGLRTEAFF.

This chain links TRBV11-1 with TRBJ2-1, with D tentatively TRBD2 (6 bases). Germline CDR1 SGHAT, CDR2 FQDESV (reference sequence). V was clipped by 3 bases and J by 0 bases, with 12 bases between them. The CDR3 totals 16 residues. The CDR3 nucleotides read TGTGCCAGCAGCTTCGGTCCCGGGAGCTCCTACAATGAGCAGTTCTTC. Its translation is CASSFGPGSSYNEQFF. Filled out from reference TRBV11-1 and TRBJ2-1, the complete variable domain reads EAEVAQSPRYKITEKSQAVAFWCDPISGHATLYWYRQILGQGPELLVQFQDESVVDDSQLPKDRFSAERLKGVDSTLKIQPAELGDSAMYLCASSFGPGSSYNEQFFGPGTRLTVL.

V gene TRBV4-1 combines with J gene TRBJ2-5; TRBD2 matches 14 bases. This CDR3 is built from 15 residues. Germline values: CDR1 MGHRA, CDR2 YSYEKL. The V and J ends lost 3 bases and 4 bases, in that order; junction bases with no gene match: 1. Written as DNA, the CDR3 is TGCGCCAGCAGCCAGGGACTAGCGGGGGCAGAGACCCAGTACTTC. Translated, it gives CASSQGLAGAETQYF.

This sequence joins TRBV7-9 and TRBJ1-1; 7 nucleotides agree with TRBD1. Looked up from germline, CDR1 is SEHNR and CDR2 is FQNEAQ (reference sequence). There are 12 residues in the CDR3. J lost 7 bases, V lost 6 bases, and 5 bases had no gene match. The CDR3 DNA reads TGTGCCAGCAGAATAAACAGGGGTGAAGCTTTCTTT. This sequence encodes CASRINRGEAFF.

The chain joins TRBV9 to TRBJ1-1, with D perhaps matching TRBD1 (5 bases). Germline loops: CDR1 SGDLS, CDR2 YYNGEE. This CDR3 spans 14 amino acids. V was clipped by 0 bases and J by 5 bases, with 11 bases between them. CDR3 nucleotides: TGTGCCAGCAGCGTAGTTGGGGCCGGGACTGAAGCTTTCTTT. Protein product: CASSVVGAGTEAFF.

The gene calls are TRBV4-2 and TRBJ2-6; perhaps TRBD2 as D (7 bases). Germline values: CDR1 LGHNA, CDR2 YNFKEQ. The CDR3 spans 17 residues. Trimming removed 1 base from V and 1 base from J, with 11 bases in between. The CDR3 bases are TGTGCCAGCAGCCAAGGGGGAGGGGGATCTGGGGCCAACGTCCTGACTTTC. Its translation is CASSQGGGGSGANVLTF.

CDR3 coding DNA: TGTGCCAGCAGGGGACAGGGATTCACCGGGGAGCTGTTTTTT. Its protein product is CASRGQGFTGELFF. This rearrangement joins TRBV6-6 to TRBJ2-2; 9 bases match TRBD1. From germline, CDR1 is MNHNY and CDR2 SVGAGI (reference sequence). CDR3 length: 14 amino acids. With V trimmed by 6 bases and J by 4 bases, 3 bases remained unmatched.

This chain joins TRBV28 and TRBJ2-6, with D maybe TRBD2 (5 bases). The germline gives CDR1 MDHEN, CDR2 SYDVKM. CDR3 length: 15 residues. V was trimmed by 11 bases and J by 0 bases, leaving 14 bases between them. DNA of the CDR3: TGTGCCGCCAAACCGGGAAGCTCTGGGGCCAACGTCCTGACTTTC. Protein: CAAKPGSSGANVLTF.

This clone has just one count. The CDR3 is CSVEGRGPSYEQYF. DNA of the CDR3: TGCAGCGTTGAGGGCAGGGGGCCGTCCTACGAGCAGTACTTC. This sequence joins TRBV29-1 and TRBJ2-7, with 8 bases that match TRBD1. Germline lookup yields CDR1 SQVTM and CDR2 ANQGSEA. V was clipped by 3 bases and J by 1 base; unmatched bases: 5. The CDR3 is made up of 14 amino acids.

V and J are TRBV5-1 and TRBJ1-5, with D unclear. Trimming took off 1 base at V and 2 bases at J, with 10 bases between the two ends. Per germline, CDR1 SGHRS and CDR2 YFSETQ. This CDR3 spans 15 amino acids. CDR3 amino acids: CASSLLGAGNQPQHF. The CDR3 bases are TGCGCCAGCAGCTTGCTGGGAGCTGGCAATCAGCCCCAGCATTTT.

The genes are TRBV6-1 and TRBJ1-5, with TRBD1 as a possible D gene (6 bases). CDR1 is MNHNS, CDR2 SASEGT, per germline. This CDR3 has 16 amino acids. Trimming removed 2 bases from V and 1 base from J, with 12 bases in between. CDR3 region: CASSESTGLSNQPQHF. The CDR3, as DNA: TGTGCCAGCAGTGAATCTACAGGGTTGAGCAATCAGCCCCAGCATTTT.

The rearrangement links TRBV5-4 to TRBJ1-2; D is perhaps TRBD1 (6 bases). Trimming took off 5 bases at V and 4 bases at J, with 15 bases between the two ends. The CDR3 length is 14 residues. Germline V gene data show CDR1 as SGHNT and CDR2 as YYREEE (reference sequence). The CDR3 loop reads CASRITGTSYGYTF. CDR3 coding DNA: TGTGCCAGCAGAATCACAGGGACAAGCTATGGCTACACCTTC.

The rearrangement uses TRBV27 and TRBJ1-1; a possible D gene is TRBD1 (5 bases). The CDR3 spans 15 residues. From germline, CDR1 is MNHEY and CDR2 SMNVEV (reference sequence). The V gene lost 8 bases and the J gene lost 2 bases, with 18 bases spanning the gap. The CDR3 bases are TGTGCCAGCTCCTCCCATGGGCAGGGAAACACTGAAGCTTTCTTT. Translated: CASSSHGQGNTEAFF.

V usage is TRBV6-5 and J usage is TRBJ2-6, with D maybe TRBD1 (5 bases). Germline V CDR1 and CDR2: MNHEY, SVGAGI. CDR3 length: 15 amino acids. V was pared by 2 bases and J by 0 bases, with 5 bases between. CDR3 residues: CASSYDSSGANVLTF. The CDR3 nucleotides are TGTGCCAGCAGTTACGACAGCTCTGGGGCCAACGTCCTGACTTTC.

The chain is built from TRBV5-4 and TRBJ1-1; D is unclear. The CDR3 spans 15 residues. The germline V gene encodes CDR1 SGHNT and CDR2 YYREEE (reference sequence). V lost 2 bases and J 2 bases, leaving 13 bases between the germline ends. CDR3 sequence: CASSFGLQLNTEAFF. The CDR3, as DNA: TGTGCCAGCAGCTTTGGTCTGCAGCTCAACACTGAAGCTTTCTTT.

In DNA, the CDR3 is TGTGCCATCAGCTTGACAGGGACTCAAGAGACCCAGTACTTC. Protein: CAISLTGTQETQYF. J is TRBJ2-5 and V is TRBV10-3; D is possibly TRBD1 (7 bases). The CDR3 spans 14 residues. Germline V CDR1 and CDR2: ENHRY, SYGVKD. Trimming took 6 bases from V and 2 from J, leaving 13 bases between them.

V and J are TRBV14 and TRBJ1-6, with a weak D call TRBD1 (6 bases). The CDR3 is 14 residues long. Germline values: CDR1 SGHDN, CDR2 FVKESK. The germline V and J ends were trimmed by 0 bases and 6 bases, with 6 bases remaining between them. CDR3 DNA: TGTGCCAGCAGCCAAGACAGGGGTAATTCACCCCTCCACTTT. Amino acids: CASSQDRGNSPLHF.

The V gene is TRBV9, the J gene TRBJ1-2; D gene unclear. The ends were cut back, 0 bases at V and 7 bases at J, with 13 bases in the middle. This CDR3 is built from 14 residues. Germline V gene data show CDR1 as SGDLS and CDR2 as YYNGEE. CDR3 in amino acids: CASSVDRYPGGYTF. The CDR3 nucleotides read TGTGCCAGCAGCGTAGATCGGTACCCGGGTGGCTACACCTTC.

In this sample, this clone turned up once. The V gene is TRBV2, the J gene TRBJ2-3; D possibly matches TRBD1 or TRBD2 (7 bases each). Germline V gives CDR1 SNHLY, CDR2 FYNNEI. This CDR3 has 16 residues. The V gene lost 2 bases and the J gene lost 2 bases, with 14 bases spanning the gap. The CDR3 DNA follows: TGTGCCAGCAGTGAACCAGGGGGGGGTATCACAGATACGCAGTATTTT. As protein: CASSEPGGGITDTQYF.

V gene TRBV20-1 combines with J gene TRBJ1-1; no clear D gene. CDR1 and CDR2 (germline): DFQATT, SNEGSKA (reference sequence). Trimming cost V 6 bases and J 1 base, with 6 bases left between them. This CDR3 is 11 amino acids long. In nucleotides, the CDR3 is TGCAGTGCCCCTTGGAACACTGAAGCTTTCTTT. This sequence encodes CSAPWNTEAFF.

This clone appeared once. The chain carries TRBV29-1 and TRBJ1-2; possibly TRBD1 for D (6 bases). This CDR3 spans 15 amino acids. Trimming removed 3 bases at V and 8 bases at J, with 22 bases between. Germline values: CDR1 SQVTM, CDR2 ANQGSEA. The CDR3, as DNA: TGCAGCGTTGATTCTCTGCGGAACAGGGCAGGCGGCTACACCTTC. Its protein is CSVDSLRNRAGGYTF.

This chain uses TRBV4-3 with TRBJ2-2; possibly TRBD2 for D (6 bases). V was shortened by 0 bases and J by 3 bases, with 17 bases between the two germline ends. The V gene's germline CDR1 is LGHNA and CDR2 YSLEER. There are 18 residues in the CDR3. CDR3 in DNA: TGCGCCAGCAGCCAAGACGGAGGGGTGGTTTCTTACACCGGGGAGCTGTTTTTT. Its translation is CASSQDGGVVSYTGELFF.

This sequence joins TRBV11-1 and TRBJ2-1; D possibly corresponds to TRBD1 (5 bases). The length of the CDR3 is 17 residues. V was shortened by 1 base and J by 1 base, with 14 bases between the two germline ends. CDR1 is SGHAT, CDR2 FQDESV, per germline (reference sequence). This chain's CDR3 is CASSLERGGASYNEQFF. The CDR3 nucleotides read TGTGCCAGCAGCTTAGAAAGGGGCGGAGCGTCCTACAATGAGCAGTTCTTC.

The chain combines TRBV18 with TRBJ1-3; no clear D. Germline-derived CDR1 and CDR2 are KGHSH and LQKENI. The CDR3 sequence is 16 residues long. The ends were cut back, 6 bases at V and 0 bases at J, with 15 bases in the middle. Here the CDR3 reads CASSPLGEGSGNTIYF. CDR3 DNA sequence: TGTGCCAGCTCGCCCCTGGGAGAGGGCTCTGGAAACACCATATATTTT.

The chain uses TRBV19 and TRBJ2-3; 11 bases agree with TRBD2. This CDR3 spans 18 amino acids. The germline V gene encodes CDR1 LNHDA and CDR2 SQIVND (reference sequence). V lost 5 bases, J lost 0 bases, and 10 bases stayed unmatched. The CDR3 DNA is TGTGCCAGTAGTTTGCTAGCGGGAGGCCTAACGAGCACAGATACGCAGTATTTT. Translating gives CASSLLAGGLTSTDTQYF.

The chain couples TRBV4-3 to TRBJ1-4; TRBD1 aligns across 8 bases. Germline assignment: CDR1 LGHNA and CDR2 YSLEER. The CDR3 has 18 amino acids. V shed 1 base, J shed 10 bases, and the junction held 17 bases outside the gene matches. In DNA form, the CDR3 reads TGCGCCAGCAGCCAAGTGCCCAGGGGGCTCGGTCGCAGCACAAAACTGTTTTTT. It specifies CASSQVPRGLGRSTKLFF.